Below, 14 T cell receptor beta chains from the same sample are listed, as sequenced in a study of regulatory T cells in long-lasting Graves disease. Time point indicated: newly diagnosed GD, antithyroid drugs for less than 3 months. Preparation of the TCR library used RNA extracted from PBMCs. Arm-PCR of CDR3 regions with iRepertoire HTBI primers generated TCR beta libraries. TCRdb processed the multiplex PCR reads anew with MiXCR; each CDR3 protein has one entry. Here the sample spans approximately 540,000 distinct CDR3 sequences, around 12% being singletons. These data were also filed under a second study, of T cells in Graves' hyperthyroidism and ophthalmopathy.

The specimen was peripheral blood mononuclear cells (PBMCs), collected at new diagnosis, from a patient treated with antithyroid drugs. The source of these receptors is a young woman with Graves disease.

Ten or more counts support this clonotype. The chain uses TRBV27 and TRBJ1-1; D is undetermined. The CDR3 runs to 13 residues. The V end was cut by 4 bases, the J end by 1 base, with 7 bases between. Germline V lookup: CDR1 MNHEY, CDR2 SMNVEV (reference sequence). The CDR3 sequence is CASSSATNTEAFF. The DNA for the CDR3 is TGTGCCAGCAGTTCGGCGACGAACACTGAAGCTTTCTTT.

This clonotype came up many times. The chain is built from TRBV9 and TRBJ1-2; perhaps TRBD1 as D (5 bases). This CDR3 contains 12 residues. CDR1 SGDLS and CDR2 YYNGEE come from the germline V gene. Trimming left V 6 bases short and J 7 bases short, with 13 bases between. CDR3 DNA sequence: TGTGCCAGCAAAGGGGACCGGGTTGGCTACACCTTC. Protein product: CASKGDRVGYTF.

This clonotype occurred a few times. The chain is built from TRBV18 and TRBJ2-2; D not resolved. This CDR3 spans 15 amino acids. CDR1 is KGHSH and CDR2 is LQKENI in the germline V gene. The ends were cut back, 3 bases at V and 1 base at J, with 9 bases in the middle. The CDR3 spells CASSPSRQNTGELFF. In nucleotides, the CDR3 is TGTGCCAGCTCACCCTCGCGACAGAACACCGGGGAGCTGTTTTTT.

The chain combines TRBV5-1 with TRBJ2-7; the D gene could be TRBD1 or TRBD2 (6 bases each). Between the trimmed V and J ends, which lost 5 bases and 5 bases, there was a span of 17 bases. CDR1 and CDR2 from the germline V gene are SGHRS and YFSETQ. CDR3 length equals 14 residues. The CDR3: CASRWGAQDDEQYF. The DNA for the CDR3 is TGCGCCAGCAGATGGGGGGCGCAGGACGACGAGCAGTACTTC.

This clonotype was counted ten times or more. The chain has TRBV4-2 and TRBJ2-5, with 7 nucleotides matching TRBD2. The CDR3 has 17 amino acids. Germline V CDR1 and CDR2: LGHNA, YNFKEQ. V shed 1 base and J 5 bases; nucleotides not matched to a gene: 13. The CDR3 DNA reads as TGTGCCAGCAGCCAAGCGGTCCGGGCGGGAGTGGAGGAGACCCAGTACTTC. Encoded protein: CASSQAVRAGVEETQYF.

This clonotype was recorded a few times. The rearrangement uses TRBV12-3 or TRBV12-4 and TRBJ2-1; 7 bases map to TRBD2. Trimming removed 5 bases from V and 7 bases from J; junction bases left unmatched: 11. CDR3 size: 15 residues. The CDR3 nucleotides read TGTGCCAGCAGTAAAACCGGGACTAACGTGAATGAGCAGTTCTTC. Its protein product is CASSKTGTNVNEQFF.

This clonotype has ten or more counts. V and J are TRBV19 and TRBJ1-2, with D unresolved. Trimming pared 3 bases from V and 2 bases from J, leaving 7 bases between. CDR3 length: 13 residues. From germline, CDR1 is LNHDA and CDR2 SQIVND (reference sequence). The CDR3 loop is CASSIKVNYGYTF. The DNA of the CDR3 is TGTGCCAGTAGTATCAAGGTGAACTATGGCTACACCTTC.

This clonotype was recorded at least ten times. The chain uses TRBV11-3 and TRBJ2-2; 12 bases agree with TRBD1. The CDR3 is 18 residues long. CDR1 is SGHNT and CDR2 is YENEEA in the germline V gene. Unmatched junction bases numbered 10, after V lost 5 bases and J lost 3 bases. CDR3 bases: TGTGCCAGCAGCCCGGGACAGGGGGCAGTTTGGCACACCGGGGAGCTGTTTTTT. It yields the protein CASSPGQGAVWHTGELFF. Based on the CDR3 plus reference TRBV11-3 and TRBJ2-2, the full variable domain is EAGVVQSPRYKIIEKKQPVAFWCNPISGHNTLYWYLQNLGQGPELLIRYENEEAVDDSQLPKDRFSAERLKGVDSTLKIQPAELGDSAVYLCASSPGQGAVWHTGELFFGEGSRLTVL.

This CDR3 is CASSPVDNSGNTIYF. The DNA of the CDR3 is TGTGCCAGCTCACCGGTTGACAACTCTGGAAACACCATATATTTT. The chain is built from TRBV18 and TRBJ1-3; no clear D. Germline CDR1 KGHSH, CDR2 LQKENI. The length of the CDR3 is 15 residues. Trimming removed 3 bases at V and 0 bases at J, with 9 bases between.

This clonotype was seen ten or more times. This sequence joins TRBV6-2 or TRBV6-3 and TRBJ2-7, with 7 bases identical to TRBD2. The CDR3 length is 17 residues. CDR1 MNHEY and CDR2 SVGEGT come from the germline V gene. V was clipped by 2 bases and J by 1 base; unmatched bases: 11. This CDR3 is CASSYPVRGRASYEQYF. The CDR3 DNA is TGTGCCAGCAGTTACCCAGTACGCGGGAGAGCGTCCTACGAGCAGTACTTC.

This clonotype was observed a handful of times. A much larger clone differs by one base, so this may be a read error. This chain uses TRBV27 with TRBJ2-5, with TRBD2 matching over 7 bases. The CDR3 has 16 residues. Unmatched junction bases numbered 10, after V lost 6 bases and J lost 0 bases. Germline V lookup: CDR1 MNHEY, CDR2 SMNVEV (reference sequence). This chain's CDR3 is CASRSRRERYQETQYF. In DNA form, the CDR3 reads TGTGCCAGCAGAAGTCGGCGGGAGAGGTACCAAGAGACCCAGTACTTC.

This clonotype was found many times. The chain combines TRBV28 with TRBJ1-1; TRBD1 matches 12 bases. Germline CDR1 MDHEN, CDR2 SYDVKM. The trim removed 2 bases at V and 5 bases at J, leaving 6 bases unmatched. This CDR3 is built from 16 residues. The CDR3 region has the DNA TGTGCCAGCAGTTTACCCGGGACAGGGGGCTGGACTGAAGCTTTCTTT. It yields the protein CASSLPGTGGWTEAFF.

This clonotype has only a few counts. The chain joins TRBV4-1 to TRBJ2-7; the D gene is possibly TRBD2 (6 bases). The CDR3 extends over 14 amino acids. V dropped 0 bases and J dropped 9 bases, with 15 bases sitting between them. The V gene's germline CDR1 is MGHRA and CDR2 YSYEKL. DNA for the CDR3: TGCGCCAGCAGCCAAGAGGAGGGGAGTGAACCGCAGTACTTC. This codes for CASSQEEGSEPQYF.

This clonotype appeared many times. The V call is TRBV28, the J call TRBJ1-1; unclear D gene. V was trimmed by 3 bases and J by 1 base, leaving 9 bases between them. The CDR3 contains 14 residues. From germline, CDR1 is MDHEN and CDR2 SYDVKM. For the CDR3, the DNA is TGTGCCAGCAGTTTCGGGTTGGCGAACACTGAAGCTTTCTTT. It codes for CASSFGLANTEAFF. Together with reference TRBV28 and TRBJ1-1, the CDR3 gives the full variable domain: DVKVTQSSRYLVKRTGEKVFLECVQDMDHENMFWYRQDPGLGLRLIYFSYDVKMKEKGDIPEGYSVSREKKERFSLILESASTNQTSMYLCASSFGLANTEAFFGQGTRLTVV.